The 15 T cell receptor beta chains given below trace back to one sample, sequenced in a study of CD8 T cells in Susac syndrome. With random hexamers, reverse transcription was performed on about 0.5 to 1 ug of RNA. TCRdb re-called the immunoSEQ multiplex PCR reads through MiXCR, storing one row per CDR3 protein. The sample lists around 190,000 distinct CDR3 sequences; about 95% were seen once. The sequencing sample was made of CD4+ T cells from PBMCs. The receptors were gathered from a human donor in good health.

This chain joins TRBV20-1 and TRBJ2-7; D not resolved. The V gene lost 0 bases and the J gene lost 4 bases, with 4 bases spanning the gap. This CDR3 is built from 11 residues. Germline CDR1 and CDR2: DFQATT and SNEGSKA (reference sequence). The CDR3 bases are TGCAGTGCTAGAGACACTTACGAGCAGTACTTC. Its protein product is CSARDTYEQYF.

This chain uses TRBV4-3 with TRBJ2-6; D gene unclear. The CDR3 consists of 14 residues. V lost 6 bases to trimming and J lost 0 bases, with 6 bases between them. The V gene's germline CDR1 is LGHNA and CDR2 YSLEER. The CDR3 nucleotides read TGCGCCAGCAGTACCTTCTCTGGGGCCAACGTCCTGACTTTC. Translation: CASSTFSGANVLTF.

This clonotype was counted a single time. The J gene is TRBJ2-7, the V gene TRBV18, with a weak D call TRBD1 (5 bases). Trimming shortened V by 2 bases and J by 5 bases, and 13 bases separated the two germline ends. The CDR3 extends over 14 amino acids. The germline gives CDR1 KGHSH, CDR2 LQKENI. The DNA for the CDR3 is TGTGCCAGCTCACCAGACAGTGCTCGGGACGAGCAGTACTTC. It yields the protein CASSPDSARDEQYF.

The chain links TRBV2 to TRBJ2-4; the match to TRBD2 covers 11 bases. Germline V gene lookup returns CDR1 SNHLY and CDR2 FYNNEI. The J segment lost 6 bases and the V segment lost 1 base, leaving 8 bases of the junction unmatched. There are 17 residues in the CDR3. CDR3 amino acids: CASSEGLAGGVLNIQYF. Here the CDR3 DNA reads TGTGCCAGCAGTGAAGGTCTAGCGGGAGGAGTTTTAAACATTCAGTACTTC.

The gene calls are TRBV24-1 and TRBJ2-2, with D uncertain. CDR3 size: 13 residues. V lost 5 bases to trimming and J lost 6 bases, with 9 bases between them. The germline gives CDR1 KGHDR, CDR2 SFDVKD. The CDR3 spells CATSVSHAGELFF. DNA for the CDR3: TGTGCCACCAGTGTGTCACACGCCGGGGAGCTGTTTTTT.

CDR3 coding DNA: TGTGCCAGCGGGTTAGGCAGGTACTACGAGCAGTACTTC. Its translation is CASGLGRYYEQYF. The chain has TRBV2 and TRBJ2-7; D gene ambiguous. V lost 8 bases and J lost 3, with 14 bases in between. Looked up from germline, CDR1 is SNHLY and CDR2 is FYNNEI. CDR3 length: 13 residues.

The chain joins TRBV5-1 to TRBJ2-3; D not resolved. Trimming removed 1 base from V and 2 bases from J, with 8 bases in between. This CDR3 contains 14 residues. CDR1 SGHRS and CDR2 YFSETQ come from the germline V gene. The chain's CDR3 is CASSLSAHTDTQYF. The CDR3 region has the DNA TGCGCCAGCAGCTTGAGCGCGCACACAGATACGCAGTATTTT.

The chain links TRBV5-4 to TRBJ2-1; tentative D call: TRBD2 (5 bases). The length of the CDR3 is 15 residues. Germline CDR1 SGHNT, CDR2 YYREEE (reference sequence). V lost 3 bases, J lost 4 bases, and 14 bases lay in between. DNA of the CDR3: TGTGCCAGCAGCTGGGGAGAAGGGTCATACAATGAGCAGTTCTTC. It is translated as CASSWGEGSYNEQFF.

This clonotype was observed a few times. The V call is TRBV29-1, the J call TRBJ1-5; no clear D gene. Between the trimmed V and J ends, which lost 4 bases and 0 bases, there was a span of 4 bases. This CDR3 has 12 residues. Germline lookup yields CDR1 SQVTM and CDR2 ANQGSEA. The CDR3 protein is CSVGGSNQPQHF. CDR3 DNA sequence: TGCAGCGTTGGAGGTAGCAATCAGCCCCAGCATTTT.

This chain connects TRBV30 to TRBJ1-2; D is perhaps TRBD1 (5 bases). From germline, CDR1 is GTSNPN and CDR2 SVGIG (reference sequence). The CDR3 contains 13 residues. V lost 3 bases and J lost 3, with 11 bases in between. The CDR3 DNA is TGTGCCTGGAGCGCGGGGGTCGACTATGGCTACACCTTC. Amino acids: CAWSAGVDYGYTF. Full variable domain (rest looked up from reference TRBV30 and TRBJ1-2): SQTIHQWPATLVQPVGSPLSLECTVEGTSNPNLYWYRQAAGRGLQLLFYSVGIGQISSEVPQNLSASRPQDRQFILSSKKLLLSDSGFYLCAWSAGVDYGYTFGSGTRLTVV.

Only one count was recorded for this clonotype. The V call is TRBV5-1, the J call TRBJ2-5; TRBD2 aligns across 8 bases. This CDR3 is 15 amino acids long. V shed 4 bases and J 2 bases; nucleotides not matched to a gene: 7. Germline V gene sequence: CDR1 SGHRS, CDR2 YFSETQ. The CDR3 spells CASSISSGSQETQYF. The CDR3 nucleotides read TGCGCCAGCAGCATCTCTAGCGGGTCACAAGAGACCCAGTACTTC.

The chain recombines TRBV29-1 with TRBJ1-1; D is perhaps TRBD1 (5 bases). The CDR3 has 13 amino acids. Germline V gives CDR1 SQVTM, CDR2 ANQGSEA. Trimming cost V 3 bases and J 5 bases, with 13 bases left between them. CDR3 nucleotides: TGCAGCGTTGAGCTTCAGGGAGGGACTGAAGCTTTCTTT. It encodes CSVELQGGTEAFF.

The chain carries TRBV28 and TRBJ2-2; TRBD2 matches at 7 bases. V shed 2 bases and J 1 base; nucleotides not matched to a gene: 4. Per the germline V gene, CDR1 is MDHEN and CDR2 is SYDVKM. This CDR3 comprises 16 residues. This chain's CDR3 is CASSLLPGGNTGELFF. CDR3 DNA: TGTGCCAGCAGTTTACTTCCGGGAGGGAACACCGGGGAGCTGTTTTTT.

This rearrangement joins TRBV20-1 to TRBJ2-5; tentatively, D is TRBD2 (6 bases). Per the germline V gene, CDR1 is DFQATT and CDR2 is SNEGSKA (reference sequence). There are 14 residues in the CDR3. V was pared by 1 base and J by 4 bases, with 13 bases between. DNA of the CDR3: TGCAGTGCTAGAGCGGACTACCAGGGAGAGACCCAGTACTTC. Its protein product is CSARADYQGETQYF.

This chain uses TRBV5-1 with TRBJ2-3; 7 bases line up with TRBD2. Germline values: CDR1 SGHRS, CDR2 YFSETQ. The CDR3 is 15 residues long. V was pared by 3 bases and J by 0 bases, with 4 bases of the junction left unmatched. CDR3 nucleotides: TGCGCCAGCAGCTGGGAGGGGCAGAGCACAGATACGCAGTATTTT. Protein product: CASSWEGQSTDTQYF.